The present T cell receptor (beta chain) was sequenced within a study of blood T cells in healthy people across ages. Then a second PCR, running about 6 to 11 cycles, was carried out with a sample-barcoded 5' primer and a J-beta primer mix. TCRdb recomputed calls from the 5' RACE reads with MiXCR, one row per CDR3 protein. The table includes approximately 800,000 distinct CDR3 sequences, approximately 65% detected once. The donors, aged roughly 6 to 90, were healthy Caucasians from Russia. Total RNA extracted from each sample amounted to at least 6 micrograms. Sequenced input: blood. This TCR derives from a man younger than 40 in good health.

CDR3 bases: TGCAGTGCGCGGACTAGCAGGCATGAGCAGTTCTTC. Translating it yields CSARTSRHEQFF. The chain recombines TRBV20-1 with TRBJ2-1, with TRBD2 identical over 8 bases. Germline V CDR1 and CDR2: DFQATT, SNEGSKA (reference sequence). V gave up 6 bases and J gave up 8 bases; unmatched junction bases: 6. The CDR3 has 12 residues.